A single sample is the source of the 17 T cell receptor beta chains below, sequenced in a study of blood T cells in healthy people across ages. For the second PCR, which ran for about 6 to 11 cycles, a sample-barcoded 5' primer and a J-beta primer mix were used. TCRdb called the 5' RACE reads again in MiXCR, with one record for every CDR3 protein. The sample holds around 990,000 distinct CDR3 sequences, 20% to 25% seen once. These data were also reused for a study on T cells of mothers and their children.

The sequenced material came from blood. The receptors were sampled from a girl aged 2-10 years in good health.

The chain is built from TRBV2 and TRBJ2-1; TRBD2 matches 12 bases. CDR1 SNHLY and CDR2 FYNNEI come from the germline V gene. J lost 7 bases, V lost 6 bases, and 7 bases had no gene match. This CDR3 comprises 15 residues. The CDR3 DNA follows: TGTGCCAGCAGGCCTAGCGGGGGGGCGGAAAATGAGCAGTTCTTC. It translates to CASRPSGGAENEQFF.

This chain connects TRBV6-5 to TRBJ1-4; D gene unclear. Trimming shortened V by 2 bases and J by 0 bases, and 10 bases separated the two germline ends. This CDR3 is built from 16 residues. In germline, CDR1 is MNHEY, CDR2 SVGAGI. CDR3 in amino acids: CASSYLMFATNEKLFF. DNA for the CDR3: TGTGCCAGCAGTTACCTCATGTTTGCAACTAATGAAAAACTGTTTTTT.

Comments on this clonotype: The junction differs from germline at one of its ends, possibly a read error. The chain recombines TRBV20-1 with TRBJ2-1, with 8 positions matching TRBD1. The J call is uncertain, as TRBJ2-7 better fits the DNA end. Looked up from germline, CDR1 is DFQATT and CDR2 is SNEGSKA (reference sequence). The CDR3 is made up of 15 amino acids. CDR3 in DNA: TGCAGTGCTAGAGAAGGGGGGACAGGATACTACCAGCAGTACTTC. Protein: CSAREGGTGYYQQYF.

In its sample, this clonotype was seen a few times. A read error may produce the germline difference seen at one junction end. The rearrangement uses TRBV7-9 and TRBJ2-5; possible D gene TRBD1, 6 bases. From germline, CDR1 is SEHNR and CDR2 FQNEAQ (reference sequence). The CDR3 extends over 13 amino acids. CDR3 coding DNA: TGTGCCAGCAGCTCCACAGAACAGGGAATCCAAACCTTC. It encodes CASSSTEQGIQTF.

This clonotype has a single count. This rearrangement joins TRBV18 to TRBJ1-1; D is undetermined. Germline CDR1 is KGHSH and CDR2 is LQKENI. The CDR3 is made up of 12 amino acids. The V end lost 5 bases, the J end lost 8 bases, and 12 bases lay between the germline ends. This CDR3 is CASSRAEKEAFF. The CDR3 DNA is TGTGCCAGCTCAAGGGCAGAGAAAGAAGCTTTCTTT.

This clonotype was counted only a few times. The chain is built from TRBV29-1 and TRBJ1-2, with D possibly matching TRBD1 (6 bases). The ends were cut back, 7 bases at V and 8 bases at J, with 20 bases in the middle. There are 13 residues in the CDR3. Per the germline V gene, CDR1 is SQVTM and CDR2 is ANQGSEA. The DNA of the CDR3 is TGCAGCGACTACAGGGAAGGGGGTCGGGGCTACACCTTC. Its translation: CSDYREGGRGYTF.

To note about this clonotype: A junction boundary mismatches the germline segment, possibly from a read error. The chain combines TRBV2 with TRBJ2-7, with unresolved D. The CDR3 is made up of 14 amino acids. Per germline, CDR1 SNHLY and CDR2 FYNNEI. The CDR3 here is CASLMGPENYEQYF. CDR3 in DNA: TGCGCCAGCCTGATGGGCCCTGAGAACTACGAGCAGTACTTC.

This clonotype was counted a few times. The rearrangement joins TRBV7-3 to TRBJ2-1; no clear D gene. The J call is uncertain, as TRBJ2-5 better fits the DNA end. The CDR3 sequence is 13 residues long. The V gene's germline CDR1 is SGHTA and CDR2 FQGTGA. The CDR3 sequence is CASSQSMGETQYF. CDR3 nucleotide sequence: TGTGCCAGCAGTCAAAGTATGGGGGAGACCCAGTACTTC.

This chain connects TRBV29-1 to TRBJ2-2; D perhaps matches TRBD1 (6 bases). Germline CDR1 SQVTM, CDR2 ANQGSEA. This CDR3 is built from 12 residues. The V gene lost 4 bases and the J gene lost 6 bases, with 9 bases spanning the gap. CDR3 nucleotides: TGCAGCGTTGCAGGGGACGCCGGGGAGCTGTTTTTT. Translation gives CSVAGDAGELFF.

V and J are TRBV2 and TRBJ2-7; D perhaps matches TRBD2 (6 bases). V lost 6 bases and J lost 1, with 13 bases in between. The CDR3 runs to 14 residues. Germline assignment: CDR1 SNHLY and CDR2 FYNNEI. The CDR3 coding sequence is TGTGCCAGCAGGGGGGACTTCAGATCCTACGAGCAGTACTTC. The encoded protein is CASRGDFRSYEQYF.

This chain connects TRBV20-1 to TRBJ2-5, with a tentative D call TRBD1 (6 bases). V was clipped by 2 bases and J by 5 bases, with 15 bases between them. Germline values: CDR1 DFQATT, CDR2 SNEGSKA (reference sequence). The CDR3 has 14 amino acids. CDR3 nucleotide sequence: TGCAGTGCTAGAAAACTGCAGGGGTTGGAGACCCAGTACTTC. Translation: CSARKLQGLETQYF.

Remarks on this clonotype: Sequence at one end of the junction differs from germline and may be a read error. The chain employs TRBV5-1 and TRBJ1-4, with TRBD1 matching over 7 bases. Germline V lookup: CDR1 SGHRS, CDR2 YFSETQ. This CDR3 contains 15 residues. This CDR3 is CACSLTGATNEKLFF. The CDR3, as DNA: TGCGCCTGCAGCTTAACAGGGGCAACTAATGAAAAACTGTTTTTT. Full variable domain (missing parts from reference TRBV5-1 and TRBJ1-4): KAGVTQTPRYLIKTRGQQVTLSCSPISGHRSVSWYQQTPGQGLQFLFEYFSETQRNKGNFPGRFSGRQFSNSRSEMNVSTLELGDSALYLCACSLTGATNEKLFFGSGTQLSVL.

This clonotype was counted only a few times. This chain connects TRBV2 to TRBJ2-1; D is perhaps TRBD2 (6 bases). The J call is in doubt because the DNA end fits TRBJ2-7 better. Germline V gives CDR1 SNHLY, CDR2 FYNNEI. The CDR3 is 16 residues long. CDR3 bases: TGTGCCAGCAGCGCCCCGAACGGCGGGGCCTCCTACGAGCAGTACTTC. This translates into CASSAPNGGASYEQYF.

This clonotype has only one observation. V gene TRBV11-2 combines with J gene TRBJ2-3, with TRBD2 matching over 12 bases. The germline V gene has CDR1 SGHAT and CDR2 FQNNGV. This CDR3 spans 15 amino acids. The junction had 8 bases not matched to a gene; V was cut back by 7 bases and J by 6 bases. CDR3 sequence: CASISPSGGEDTQYF. DNA of the CDR3: TGTGCCAGCATTAGCCCTAGCGGGGGGGAGGATACGCAGTATTTT.

This clonotype was observed a few times. This chain connects TRBV6-1 to TRBJ2-4; 7 bases line up with TRBD1. Germline V lookup: CDR1 MNHNS, CDR2 SASEGT. Germline trimming cut 4 bases from V and 11 bases from J; bases unmatched to any gene: 8. The CDR3 runs to 13 residues. The CDR3 loop reads CASSVNRGMVQYF. In DNA, the CDR3 is TGTGCCAGCAGTGTAAACAGGGGAATGGTTCAGTACTTC.

The V and J genes are TRBV15 and TRBJ2-7; D possibly corresponds to TRBD1 (5 bases). Looked up from germline, CDR1 is LNHNV and CDR2 is YYDKDF (reference sequence). V lost 0 bases, J lost 4 bases, and 13 bases lay in between. The CDR3 loop spans 15 amino acids. The CDR3 nucleotides are TGTGCCACCAGCAGAGATTTACAGGTTCAGTACGAGCAGTACTTC. It encodes CATSRDLQVQYEQYF.

This clonotype was observed a handful of times. V usage is TRBV6-5 and J usage is TRBJ2-7; D possibly corresponds to TRBD2 (5 bases). Germline assignment: CDR1 MNHEY and CDR2 SVGAGI. V was pared by 5 bases and J by 5 bases, with 10 bases between. The CDR3 contains 12 residues. This chain's CDR3 is CASSDYSHEQYF. The CDR3 DNA reads as TGTGCCAGCAGTGACTATTCCCACGAGCAGTACTTC.